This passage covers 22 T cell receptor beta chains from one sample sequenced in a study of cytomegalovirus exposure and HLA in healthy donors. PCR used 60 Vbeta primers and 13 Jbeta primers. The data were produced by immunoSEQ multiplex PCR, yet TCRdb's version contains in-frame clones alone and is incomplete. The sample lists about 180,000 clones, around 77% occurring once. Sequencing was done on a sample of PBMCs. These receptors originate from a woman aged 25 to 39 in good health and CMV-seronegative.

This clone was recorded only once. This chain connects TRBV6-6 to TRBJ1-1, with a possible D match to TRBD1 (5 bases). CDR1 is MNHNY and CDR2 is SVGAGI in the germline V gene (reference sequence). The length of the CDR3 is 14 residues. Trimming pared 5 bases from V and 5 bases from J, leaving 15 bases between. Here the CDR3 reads CASSRTSGATEAFF. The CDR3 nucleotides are TGTGCCAGCAGTCGTACCAGCGGGGCGACTGAAGCTTTCTTT.

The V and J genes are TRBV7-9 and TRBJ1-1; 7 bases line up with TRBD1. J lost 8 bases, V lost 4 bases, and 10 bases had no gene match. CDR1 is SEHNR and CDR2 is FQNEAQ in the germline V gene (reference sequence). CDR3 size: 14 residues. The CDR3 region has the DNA TGTGCCAGCAGCTCTGACAGGGTTTCATCGGAAGCTTTCTTT. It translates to CASSSDRVSSEAFF.

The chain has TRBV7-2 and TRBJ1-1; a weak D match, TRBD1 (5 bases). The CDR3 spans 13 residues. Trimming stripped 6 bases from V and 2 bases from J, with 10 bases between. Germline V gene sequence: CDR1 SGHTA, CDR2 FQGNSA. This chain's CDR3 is CASRTEPNTEAFF. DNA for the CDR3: TGTGCCAGCAGGACAGAACCAAACACTGAAGCTTTCTTT. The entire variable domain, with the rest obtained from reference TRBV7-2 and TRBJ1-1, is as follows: GAGVSQSPSNKVTEKGKDVELRCDPISGHTALYWYRQSLGQGLEFLIYFQGNSAPDKSGLPSDRFSAERTGGSVSTLTIQRTQQEDSAVYLCASRTEPNTEAFFGQGTRLTVV.

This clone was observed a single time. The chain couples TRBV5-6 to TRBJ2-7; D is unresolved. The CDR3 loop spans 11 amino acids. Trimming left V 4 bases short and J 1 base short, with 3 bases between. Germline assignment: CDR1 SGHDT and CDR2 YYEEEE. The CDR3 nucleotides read TGTGCCAGCAGCCAATCCTACGAGCAGTACTTC. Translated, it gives CASSQSYEQYF. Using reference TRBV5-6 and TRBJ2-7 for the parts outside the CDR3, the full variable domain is DAGVTQSPTHLIKTRGQQVTLRCSPKSGHDTVSWYQQALGQGPQFIFQYYEEEERQRGNFPDRFSGHQFPNYSSELNVNALLLGDSALYLCASSQSYEQYFGPGTRLTVT.

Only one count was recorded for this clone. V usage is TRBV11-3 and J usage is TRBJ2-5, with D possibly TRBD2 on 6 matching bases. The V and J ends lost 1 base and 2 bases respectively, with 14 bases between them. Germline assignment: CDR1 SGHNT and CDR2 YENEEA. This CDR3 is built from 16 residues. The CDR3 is CASSLASLGGQETQYF. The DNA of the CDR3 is TGTGCCAGCAGCTTAGCTAGCCTGGGGGGTCAAGAGACCCAGTACTTC.

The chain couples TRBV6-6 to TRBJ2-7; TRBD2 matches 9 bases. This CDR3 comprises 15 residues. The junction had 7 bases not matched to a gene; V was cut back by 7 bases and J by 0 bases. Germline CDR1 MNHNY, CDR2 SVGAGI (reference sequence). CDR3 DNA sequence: TGTGCCAGCATCCACAGCGGGGGGACCTCCTACGAGCAGTACTTC. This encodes CASIHSGGTSYEQYF.

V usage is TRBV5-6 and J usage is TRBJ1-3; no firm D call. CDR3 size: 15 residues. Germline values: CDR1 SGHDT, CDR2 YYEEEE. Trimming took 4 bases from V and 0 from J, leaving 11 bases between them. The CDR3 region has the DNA TGTGCCAGCAGCCCGAACTGGAGCTCTGGAAACACCATATATTTT. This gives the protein CASSPNWSSGNTIYF.

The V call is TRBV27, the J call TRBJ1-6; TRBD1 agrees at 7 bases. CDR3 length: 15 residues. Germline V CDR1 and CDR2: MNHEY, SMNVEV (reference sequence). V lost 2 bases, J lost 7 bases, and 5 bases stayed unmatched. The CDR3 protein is CASSLTGQRNSPLHF. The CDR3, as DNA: TGTGCCAGCAGTTTAACGGGACAGAGGAATTCACCCCTCCACTTT.

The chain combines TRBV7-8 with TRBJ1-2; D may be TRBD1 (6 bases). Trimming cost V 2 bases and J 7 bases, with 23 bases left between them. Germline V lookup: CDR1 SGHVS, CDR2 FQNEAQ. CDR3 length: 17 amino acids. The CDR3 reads CASSLLPLTQGSGGYTF. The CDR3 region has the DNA TGTGCCAGCAGCTTACTTCCGCTTACACAGGGAAGTGGTGGCTACACCTTC.

As DNA, the CDR3 is TGTGCCAGCAGCTTAGGGACAGGCACCGGGGAGCTGTTTTTT. Translating it yields CASSLGTGTGELFF. The V and J genes are TRBV7-3 and TRBJ2-2; 8 nucleotides align to TRBD1. The CDR3 covers 14 residues. V gave up 2 bases and J gave up 4 bases; unmatched junction bases: 0. The germline V gene has CDR1 SGHTA and CDR2 FQGTGA. The full variable domain, completed using reference TRBV7-3 and TRBJ2-2, is GAGVSQTPSNKVTEKGKYVELRCDPISGHTALYWYRQSLGQGPEFLIYFQGTGAADDSGLPNDRFFAVRPEGSVSTLKIQRTERGDSAVYLCASSLGTGTGELFFGEGSRLTVL.

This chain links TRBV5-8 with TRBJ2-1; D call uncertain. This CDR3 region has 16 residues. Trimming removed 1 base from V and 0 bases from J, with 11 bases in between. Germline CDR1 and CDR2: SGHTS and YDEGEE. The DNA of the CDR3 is TGTGCCAGCAGCTTGAACGTTTGGAGCTCCTACAATGAGCAGTTCTTC. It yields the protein CASSLNVWSSYNEQFF.

In DNA, the CDR3 is TGTGCCAGCATGCAGGGGAGCTCCTACGAGCAGTACTTC. Protein: CASMQGSSYEQYF. This chain uses TRBV18 with TRBJ2-7, with D perhaps TRBD1 (6 bases). The ends were cut back, 8 bases at V and 0 bases at J, with 11 bases in the middle. The CDR3 sequence is 13 residues long. Germline V lookup: CDR1 KGHSH, CDR2 LQKENI.

The CDR3 nucleotides read TGTGCCTGGAGTGTAACTTTCCTCCCCACAGATACGCAGTATTTT. It codes for CAWSVTFLPTDTQYF. The chain recombines TRBV30 with TRBJ2-3; D unresolved. This CDR3 comprises 15 residues. Germline CDR1 reads GTSNPN; CDR2 reads SVGIG (reference sequence). The germline V and J ends were trimmed by 0 bases and 2 bases, with 12 bases remaining between them.

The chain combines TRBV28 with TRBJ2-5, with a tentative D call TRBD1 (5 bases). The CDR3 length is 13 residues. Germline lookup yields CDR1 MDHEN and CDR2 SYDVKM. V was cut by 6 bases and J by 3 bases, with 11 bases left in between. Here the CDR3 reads CASSIGQEETQYF. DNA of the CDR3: TGTGCCAGCAGCATCGGACAAGAAGAGACCCAGTACTTC.

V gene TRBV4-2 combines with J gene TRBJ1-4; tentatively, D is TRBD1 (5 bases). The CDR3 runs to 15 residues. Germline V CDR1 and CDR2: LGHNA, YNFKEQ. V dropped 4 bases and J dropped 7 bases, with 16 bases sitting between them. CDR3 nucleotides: TGTGCCAGCAGCCTCCCTCCGGGGGGGACTGAAAAACTGTTTTTT. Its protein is CASSLPPGGTEKLFF.

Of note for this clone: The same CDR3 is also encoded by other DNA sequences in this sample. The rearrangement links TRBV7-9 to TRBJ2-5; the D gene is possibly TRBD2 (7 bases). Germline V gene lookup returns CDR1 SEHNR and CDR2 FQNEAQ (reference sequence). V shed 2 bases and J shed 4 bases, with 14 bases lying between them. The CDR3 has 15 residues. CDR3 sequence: CASSLLGGAGETQYF. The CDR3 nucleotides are TGTGCCAGCAGCTTACTAGGGGGGGCCGGAGAGACCCAGTACTTC. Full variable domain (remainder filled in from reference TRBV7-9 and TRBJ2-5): DTGVSQNPRHKITKRGQNVTFRCDPISEHNRLYWYRQTLGQGPEFLTYFQNEAQLEKSRLLSDRFSAERPKGSFSTLEIQRTEQGDSAMYLCASSLLGGAGETQYFGPGTRLLVL.

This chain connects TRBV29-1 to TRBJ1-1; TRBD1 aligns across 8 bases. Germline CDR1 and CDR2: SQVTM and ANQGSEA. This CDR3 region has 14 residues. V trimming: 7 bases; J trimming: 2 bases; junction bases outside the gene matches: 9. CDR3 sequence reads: CSAKPGQGNTEAFF. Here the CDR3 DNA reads TGCAGCGCAAAACCAGGACAGGGCAACACTGAAGCTTTCTTT.

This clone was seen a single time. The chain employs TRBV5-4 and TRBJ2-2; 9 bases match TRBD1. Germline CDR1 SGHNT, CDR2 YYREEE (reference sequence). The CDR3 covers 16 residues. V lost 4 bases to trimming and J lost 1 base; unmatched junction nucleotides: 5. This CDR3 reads CASSPPGQGNTGELFF. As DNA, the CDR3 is TGTGCCAGCAGCCCCCCGGGACAGGGGAACACCGGGGAGCTGTTTTTT.

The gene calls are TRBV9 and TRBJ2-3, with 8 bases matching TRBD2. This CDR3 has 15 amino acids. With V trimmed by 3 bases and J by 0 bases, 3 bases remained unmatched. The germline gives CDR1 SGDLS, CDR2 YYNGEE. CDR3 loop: CASSAGGRSTDTQYF. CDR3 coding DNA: TGTGCCAGCAGCGCGGGAGGGCGTAGCACAGATACGCAGTATTTT.

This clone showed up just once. The CDR3 nucleotides are TGTGCCGGACAGCAAATGTATAATTCACCCCTCCACTTT. Protein product: CAGQQMYNSPLHF. The rearrangement uses TRBV6-6 and TRBJ1-6, with D possibly TRBD1 on 6 matching bases. This CDR3 is 13 amino acids long. With 11 bases removed from V and 4 bases from J, the gap between germline ends came to 12 bases. The germline CDR1 and CDR2 sequences are MNHNY and SVGAGI (reference sequence).

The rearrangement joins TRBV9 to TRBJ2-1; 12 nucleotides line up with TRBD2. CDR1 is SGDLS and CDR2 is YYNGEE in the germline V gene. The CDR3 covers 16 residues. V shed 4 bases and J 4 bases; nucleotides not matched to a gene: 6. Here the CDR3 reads CASSRTSGGSYNEQFF. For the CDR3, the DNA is TGTGCCAGCAGCAGAACTAGCGGGGGGTCTTACAATGAGCAGTTCTTC.

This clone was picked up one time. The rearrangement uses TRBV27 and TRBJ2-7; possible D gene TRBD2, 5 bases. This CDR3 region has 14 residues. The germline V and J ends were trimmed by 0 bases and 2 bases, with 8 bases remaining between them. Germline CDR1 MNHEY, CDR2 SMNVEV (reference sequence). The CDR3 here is CASSLSGSPYEQYF. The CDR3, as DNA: TGTGCCAGCAGTTTATCGGGGAGTCCCTACGAGCAGTACTTC.